This is a list of T cell receptor beta chains from one sample in a study of T cells in Graves' hyperthyroidism and ophthalmopathy. TCRdb re-derived calls from the multiplex PCR reads in MiXCR, one entry per CDR3 protein. This sample has 600,000 or so distinct CDR3 sequences, with roughly 15% found just once. Material for sequencing was blood. These receptors were obtained from a woman in her fifties or sixties with Graves' ophthalmopathy. The CDR3 runs from the conserved cysteine through the conserved F or W. Fields, in order: J gene, D gene, clone size, V gene, CDR3 protein, CDR3 DNA. D genes are given only for firm matches. Rows give clone size only sometimes, using once, few, many, or a class for an expanded clone.

J gene: TRBJ1-1; D gene: -; clone size: many; V gene: TRBV7-3; CDR3 protein: CASSSNGRWTEAFF; CDR3 DNA: TGTGCCAGCAGCTCGAATGGCCGGTGGACTGAAGCTTTCTTT
J gene: TRBJ2-7; D gene: -; clone size: many; V gene: TRBV10-3; CDR3 protein: CAIGGQTYEQYF; CDR3 DNA: TGTGCCATCGGGGGACAAACCTACGAGCAGTACTTC
J gene: TRBJ2-2; D gene: TRBD2; clone size: -; V gene: TRBV6-2/TRBV6-3; CDR3 protein: CASNDGTSGSWAGELFF; CDR3 DNA: TGTGCCAGCAATGACGGGACTAGCGGGAGCTGGGCCGGGGAGCTGTTTTTT
J gene: TRBJ2-1; D gene: -; clone size: many; V gene: TRBV5-1; CDR3 protein: CASRAVYNEQFF; CDR3 DNA: TGCGCCAGCAGAGCCGTTTACAATGAGCAGTTCTTC
J gene: TRBJ2-2; D gene: TRBD1; clone size: many; V gene: TRBV4-3; CDR3 protein: CASSQKTTGTNTGELFF; CDR3 DNA: TGCGCCAGCAGCCAAAAAACGACAGGGACGAACACCGGGGAGCTGTTTTTT
J gene: TRBJ2-7; D gene: TRBD2; clone size: many; V gene: TRBV7-3; CDR3 protein: CASSLNRGGEQYF; CDR3 DNA: TGTGCCAGCAGCTTAAACCGGGGGGGCGAGCAGTACTTC
J gene: TRBJ2-3; D gene: -; clone size: few; V gene: TRBV7-9; CDR3 protein: CASSPQGGLARQSSTDTQYF; CDR3 DNA: TGTGCCAGCAGCCCCCAGGGGGGGCTAGCGAGACAGTCTAGCACAGATACGCAGTATTTT
J gene: TRBJ2-3; D gene: -; clone size: many; V gene: TRBV20-1; CDR3 protein: CSAVRVDQITDTQYF; CDR3 DNA: TGCAGTGCCGTTCGGGTGGATCAAATCACAGATACGCAGTATTTT
J gene: TRBJ1-5; D gene: -; clone size: many; V gene: TRBV12-3/TRBV12-4; CDR3 protein: CASSMGDQPQHF; CDR3 DNA: TGTGCCAGCAGTATGGGCGATCAGCCCCAGCATTTT
J gene: TRBJ1-5; D gene: TRBD1; clone size: many; V gene: TRBV6-1; CDR3 protein: CASSWSGGSNQPQHF; CDR3 DNA: TGTGCCAGCAGTTGGTCAGGGGGTAGCAATCAGCCCCAGCATTTT
J gene: TRBJ2-1; D gene: TRBD2; clone size: many; V gene: TRBV3-1; CDR3 protein: CASSQGGTRVLGEQFF; CDR3 DNA: TGTGCCAGCAGCCAAGGGGGGACTAGGGTCTTGGGCGAGCAGTTCTTC
J gene: TRBJ1-4; D gene: -; clone size: many; V gene: TRBV11-3; CDR3 protein: CASSPEAENEKLFF; CDR3 DNA: TGTGCCAGCAGCCCAGAAGCCGAAAATGAAAAACTGTTTTTT
J gene: TRBJ1-2; D gene: -; clone size: many; V gene: TRBV30; CDR3 protein: CAWSASGFGYTF; CDR3 DNA: TGTGCCTGGAGTGCATCAGGGTTTGGCTACACCTTC
J gene: TRBJ2-1; D gene: -; clone size: -; V gene: TRBV29-1; CDR3 protein: CSAPRVNEQFF; CDR3 DNA: TGCAGCGCCCCCCGGGTCAATGAGCAGTTCTTC
J gene: TRBJ2-7; D gene: -; clone size: many; V gene: TRBV28; CDR3 protein: CASSPGGIPYEQYF; CDR3 DNA: TGTGCCAGCAGCCCAGGGGGGATACCCTACGAGCAGTACTTC
J gene: TRBJ2-1; D gene: -; clone size: many; V gene: TRBV9; CDR3 protein: CASSVSDGEQFF; CDR3 DNA: TGTGCCAGCAGCGTATCGGATGGCGAGCAGTTCTTC
J gene: TRBJ2-1; D gene: TRBD2; clone size: many; V gene: TRBV28; CDR3 protein: CASSPEGLAGYNNEQFF; CDR3 DNA: TGTGCCAGCAGTCCCGAAGGACTAGCGGGTTACAACAATGAGCAGTTCTTC
J gene: TRBJ2-5; D gene: TRBD1; clone size: -; V gene: TRBV10-2; CDR3 protein: CASRPTGGFIETQYF; CDR3 DNA: TGCGCCAGCAGGCCTACAGGGGGTTTTATTGAGACCCAGTACTTC
J gene: TRBJ2-3; D gene: TRBD2; clone size: -; V gene: TRBV9; CDR3 protein: CASSVSSGRRVDTQYF; CDR3 DNA: TGTGCCAGCAGCGTAAGTAGCGGGAGACGGGTGGATACGCAGTATTTT
J gene: TRBJ2-7; D gene: TRBD2; clone size: many; V gene: TRBV19; CDR3 protein: CASSMSGGPGYEQYF; CDR3 DNA: TGTGCCAGTAGTATGTCGGGAGGGCCTGGGTACGAGCAGTACTTC
J gene: TRBJ2-4; D gene: -; clone size: many; V gene: TRBV2; CDR3 protein: CASSQGRAKNIQYF; CDR3 DNA: TGTGCCAGCAGTCAGGGTCGGGCCAAAAACATTCAGTACTTC